This entry lists 27 T cell receptor beta chains sequenced from one sample in a study of shared clonotypes between healthy human individuals. Sequencing used immunoSEQ multiplex PCR; TCRdb keeps in-frame clones, though not all of them. Here the sample spans millions of clones, 85% to 95% being singletons. Source material: naive CD4+ T cells sorted from blood. Documented subset: CD45RA+ positively selected. The receptors derive from a man younger than 30 in good health.

The genes are TRBV5-1 and TRBJ1-1, with a possible D match to TRBD1 (5 bases). The germline gives CDR1 SGHRS, CDR2 YFSETQ. Trimming cost V 0 bases and J 0 bases, with 9 bases left between them. The CDR3 totals 15 residues. The CDR3 bases are TGCGCCAGCAGCTTGGGGGAGGGGATGAACACTGAAGCTTTCTTT. This sequence encodes CASSLGEGMNTEAFF. Complete variable domain (other parts from reference TRBV5-1 and TRBJ1-1): KAGVTQTPRYLIKTRGQQVTLSCSPISGHRSVSWYQQTPGQGLQFLFEYFSETQRNKGNFPGRFSGRQFSNSRSEMNVSTLELGDSALYLCASSLGEGMNTEAFFGQGTRLTVV.

This clone was seen just once. The V gene is TRBV10-2, the J gene TRBJ1-5; no clear D. CDR3 length: 14 residues. Trimming shortened V by 6 bases and J by 3 bases, and 12 bases separated the two germline ends. The germline CDR1 and CDR2 sequences are WSHSY and SAAADI. The CDR3 is CASRGGRYNQPQHF. CDR3 nucleotide sequence: TGCGCCAGCAGAGGAGGCAGATACAATCAGCCCCAGCATTTT.

The CDR3 nucleotides read TGTGCCAGCAGCGGGACATTTTCTCTAGGAGATTCACCCCTCCACTTT. Translation: CASSGTFSLGDSPLHF. The chain has TRBV9 and TRBJ1-6, with a possible D match to TRBD1 (5 bases). The CDR3 consists of 16 residues. The germline V gene encodes CDR1 SGDLS and CDR2 YYNGEE. V lost 3 bases and J lost 8, with 18 bases in between.

The chain uses TRBV7-9 and TRBJ2-1, with 8 bases identical to TRBD1. Germline-derived CDR1 and CDR2 are SEHNR and FQNEAQ (reference sequence). With V trimmed by 5 bases and J by 0 bases, 0 bases remained unmatched. This CDR3 region has 14 residues. The CDR3 DNA sequence: TGTGCCAGCAGCACAGGGGGCTCCTACAATGAGCAGTTCTTC. It is translated as CASSTGGSYNEQFF.

The chain combines TRBV6-1 with TRBJ2-7, with TRBD2 matching 11 bases. This CDR3 has 16 residues. J was trimmed by 8 bases and V by 4 bases; bases with no gene match: 13. CDR1 and CDR2 from the germline V gene are MNHNS and SASEGT. CDR3 in amino acids: CASSAPLAGGPLKQYF. DNA of the CDR3: TGTGCCAGCAGTGCTCCCTTAGCGGGAGGGCCCTTAAAGCAGTACTTC.

Details on this clone: The junction departs from germline at one end; a sequencing error may be responsible. The chain employs TRBV18 and TRBJ1-6; perhaps TRBD1 as D (5 bases). CDR1 is KGHSH and CDR2 is LQKENI in the germline V gene. The CDR3 runs 15 residues. Written as DNA, the CDR3 is TGTGCTAGCTCACCAGGGTCCGAAGATAATTCACCCCTCCACTTT. Protein sequence: CASSPGSEDNSPLHF.

The rearrangement links TRBV30 to TRBJ1-1; 8 positions agree with TRBD1. V gave up 2 bases and J gave up 5 bases; unmatched junction bases: 7. The CDR3 is made up of 14 amino acids. The germline CDR1 and CDR2 sequences are GTSNPN and SVGIG (reference sequence). The CDR3 nucleotides are TGTGCCTGGAGTACAAACAGGGGGAGTACTGAAGCTTTCTTT. This gives the protein CAWSTNRGSTEAFF.

J is TRBJ1-5 and V is TRBV14; 9 bases align to TRBD1. Germline CDR1 is SGHDN and CDR2 is FVKESK. The V gene end was trimmed by 5 bases and the J gene end by 5 bases; junction bases not matched to a gene: 4. The CDR3 has 14 amino acids. As DNA, the CDR3 is TGTGCCAGCAGCGGGACAGGGTTCGATCAGCCCCAGCATTTT. This gives the protein CASSGTGFDQPQHF.

The chain combines TRBV6-1 with TRBJ1-5; the D gene is possibly TRBD1 (6 bases). Trimming took off 4 bases at V and 5 bases at J, with 12 bases between the two ends. Germline V gene lookup returns CDR1 MNHNS and CDR2 SASEGT. The CDR3 runs 14 residues. CDR3 nucleotides: TGTGCCAGCAGTGCGCAACAGGGTTATCAGCCCCAGCATTTT. Its protein product is CASSAQQGYQPQHF.

The rearrangement joins TRBV5-1 to TRBJ2-5, with 7 nucleotides matching TRBD2. V lost 0 bases to trimming and J lost 4 bases; unmatched junction nucleotides: 9. This CDR3 is 16 amino acids long. CDR1 and CDR2 (germline): SGHRS, YFSETQ. CDR3 in amino acids: CASSLGGLAVPETQYF. The CDR3 nucleotides read TGCGCCAGCAGCTTGGGTGGCCTAGCGGTTCCAGAGACCCAGTACTTC. The whole variable domain, filled in from reference TRBV5-1 and TRBJ2-5, reads KAGVTQTPRYLIKTRGQQVTLSCSPISGHRSVSWYQQTPGQGLQFLFEYFSETQRNKGNFPGRFSGRQFSNSRSEMNVSTLELGDSALYLCASSLGGLAVPETQYFGPGTRLLVL.

This chain connects TRBV4-1 to TRBJ1-4; 7 bases are shared with TRBD1. This CDR3 region has 15 residues. The germline gives CDR1 MGHRA, CDR2 YSYEKL. V trimming: 1 base; J trimming: 5 bases; junction bases outside the gene matches: 4. CDR3 amino acids: CASSQGDSRNEKLFF. The CDR3 region has the DNA TGCGCCAGCAGCCAAGGGGACAGCCGAAATGAAAAACTGTTTTTT.

The chain links TRBV11-3 to TRBJ2-4; D not certain. Germline-derived CDR1 and CDR2 are SGHNT and YENEEA. V shed 0 bases and J shed 0 bases, with 15 bases lying between them. The CDR3 spans 18 residues. In nucleotides, the CDR3 is TGTGCCAGCAGCTTAGAGACGGGCTGTCCCCTAGCCAAAAACATTCAGTACTTC. The encoded protein is CASSLETGCPLAKNIQYF.

The gene calls are TRBV6-1 and TRBJ1-1; D is unresolved. Germline V gives CDR1 MNHNS, CDR2 SASEGT. Trimming shortened V by 5 bases and J by 1 base, and 8 bases separated the two germline ends. The CDR3 extends over 13 amino acids. DNA of the CDR3: TGTGCCAGCAGTTCAACACAGAACACTGAAGCTTTCTTT. It translates to CASSSTQNTEAFF.

Points on this clone: A read error may produce the germline difference seen at one junction end. The V call is TRBV4-1, the J call TRBJ2-1; D is possibly TRBD1 (5 bases). Germline V gene lookup returns CDR1 MGHRA and CDR2 YSYEKL. This CDR3 has 13 residues. The CDR3 DNA follows: TGTGCCAGCAGCCAAGATCAGGGCCACCAGCAGTTCTTC. It specifies CASSQDQGHQQFF.

The CDR3 sequence is CASSALRGATGRSYNEQFF. CDR3 nucleotides: TGTGCCAGCAGTGCCCTACGGGGAGCGACGGGTCGCTCCTACAATGAGCAGTTCTTC. This chain joins TRBV2 and TRBJ2-1; tentatively, D is TRBD2 (5 bases). The CDR3 length is 19 residues. Germline V CDR1 and CDR2: SNHLY, FYNNEI. V was pared by 4 bases and J by 0 bases, with 22 bases between. The full variable domain, in which reference TRBV2 and TRBJ2-1 provide the parts outside the CDR3, is EPEVTQTPSHQVTQMGQEVILRCVPISNHLYFYWYRQILGQKVEFLVSFYNNEISEKSEIFDDQFSVERPDGSNFTLKIRSTKLEDSAMYFCASSALRGATGRSYNEQFFGPGTRLTVL.

The chain combines TRBV7-9 with TRBJ1-1; 8 bases align to TRBD1. CDR1 is SEHNR and CDR2 is FQNEAQ in the germline V gene (reference sequence). The CDR3 is made up of 17 amino acids. V shed 1 base, J shed 3 bases, and the junction held 10 bases outside the gene matches. The CDR3 coding sequence is TGTGCCAGCAGCTTAGTCCTGAAACAGGGGGTACACACTGAAGCTTTCTTT. As protein: CASSLVLKQGVHTEAFF.

The chain carries TRBV6-5 and TRBJ2-2, with D perhaps given as TRBD1 or TRBD2 (6 bases each). This CDR3 has 14 amino acids. Germline CDR1 reads MNHEY; CDR2 reads SVGAGI. Trimming removed 7 bases from V and 3 bases from J, with 12 bases in between. The CDR3 DNA sequence: TGTGCCAGCAAGGGGGACTTCTACACCGGGGAGCTGTTTTTT. Translating it yields CASKGDFYTGELFF.

The chain is built from TRBV10-3 and TRBJ2-7, with 7 bases aligning to TRBD2. This CDR3 region has 13 residues. With 7 bases clipped from V and 1 base from J, the junction kept 4 bases outside the gene matches. The germline V gene encodes CDR1 ENHRY and CDR2 SYGVKD. CDR3 region: CAIMREGSYEQYF. In DNA, the CDR3 is TGTGCCATCATGAGGGAGGGATCCTACGAGCAGTACTTC.

The rearrangement uses TRBV30 and TRBJ1-5, with D possibly TRBD1 on 5 matching bases. The CDR3 loop spans 14 amino acids. Germline-derived CDR1 and CDR2 are GTSNPN and SVGIG (reference sequence). Trimming removed 0 bases from V and 6 bases from J, with 12 bases in between. The CDR3 sequence: CAWSVQLGVQPQHF. The CDR3 nucleotides are TGTGCCTGGAGTGTACAATTGGGGGTTCAGCCCCAGCATTTT.

This chain connects TRBV7-2 to TRBJ2-1; 9 bases are a match to TRBD2. This CDR3 region has 13 residues. V lost 3 bases and J lost 6; bases outside the gene matches: 0. In germline, CDR1 is SGHTA, CDR2 FQGNSA. The CDR3 DNA follows: TGTGCCAGCAGCTTTAGCGGGAGCAATGAGCAGTTCTTC. This encodes CASSFSGSNEQFF. Together with reference TRBV7-2 and TRBJ2-1, the CDR3 gives the full variable domain: GAGVSQSPSNKVTEKGKDVELRCDPISGHTALYWYRQSLGQGLEFLIYFQGNSAPDKSGLPSDRFSAERTGGSVSTLTIQRTQQEDSAVYLCASSFSGSNEQFFGPGTRLTVL.

The gene calls are TRBV28 and TRBJ1-3; 7 nucleotides match TRBD1. CDR1 is MDHEN and CDR2 is SYDVKM in the germline V gene. The CDR3 is 13 residues long. V trimming: 10 bases; J trimming: 2 bases; junction bases outside the gene matches: 5. The CDR3 loop is CAMQGGPGNTIYF. CDR3 nucleotides: TGTGCCATGCAGGGGGGACCTGGAAACACCATATATTTT. Full variable domain (remainder filled in from reference TRBV28 and TRBJ1-3): DVKVTQSSRYLVKRTGEKVFLECVQDMDHENMFWYRQDPGLGLRLIYFSYDVKMKEKGDIPEGYSVSREKKERFSLILESASTNQTSMYLCAMQGGPGNTIYFGEGSWLTVV.

This clone has just one count. The J gene is TRBJ1-3, the V gene TRBV28; D remains unclear. Germline V gene data show CDR1 as MDHEN and CDR2 as SYDVKM. CDR3 length: 15 amino acids. The V gene lost 5 bases and the J gene lost 8 bases, with 19 bases spanning the gap. DNA of the CDR3: TGTGCCAGCAGTCTAGGAGGGAGGGTGACGGACACCATATATTTT. This encodes CASSLGGRVTDTIYF.

In DNA, the CDR3 is TGTGCCATCAGTGAGTCCCCCAACACCATATATTTT. Translation gives CAISESPNTIYF. This rearrangement joins TRBV10-3 to TRBJ1-3; D gene unclear. V lost 0 bases and J lost 7, with 4 bases in between. In germline, CDR1 is ENHRY, CDR2 SYGVKD. CDR3 length: 12 residues.

The chain links TRBV30 to TRBJ2-6; D possibly matches TRBD1 or TRBD2 (5 bases each). There are 17 residues in the CDR3. Germline loops: CDR1 GTSNPN, CDR2 SVGIG (reference sequence). V gave up 2 bases and J gave up 2 bases, with 16 bases separating them. Here the CDR3 DNA reads TGTGCCTGGAGTAGAGGGGCAGCCCAACCTGGGGCCAACGTCCTGACTTTC. The encoded protein is CAWSRGAAQPGANVLTF.

This clone came up a few times. In the same sample, other DNA sequences code for this CDR3. The chain recombines TRBV7-2 with TRBJ2-3; 11 nucleotides line up with TRBD1. The CDR3 totals 15 residues. Per the germline V gene, CDR1 is SGHTA and CDR2 is FQGNSA. V gave up 5 bases and J gave up 4 bases; unmatched junction bases: 5. In DNA, the CDR3 is TGTGCCAGCAGCCTGAGGACAGGGGGCCCAGATACGCAGTATTTT. Amino acid sequence: CASSLRTGGPDTQYF.

The rearrangement links TRBV30 to TRBJ1-4; D not certain. Trimming removed 3 bases at V and 6 bases at J, with 14 bases between. Germline CDR1 and CDR2: GTSNPN and SVGIG (reference sequence). This CDR3 is built from 14 residues. CDR3 sequence (DNA): TGTGCCTGGAGAGTGCCCCACGGCCATGAAAAACTGTTTTTT. Amino acids: CAWRVPHGHEKLFF.

DNA of the CDR3: TGTGCCTGGGGGACAGGGAGGAACACTGAAGCTTTCTTT. Translated: CAWGTGRNTEAFF. The genes are TRBV30 and TRBJ1-1; 9 bases are shared with TRBD1. The J segment lost 1 base and the V segment lost 5 bases, leaving 2 bases of the junction unmatched. Germline V gene data show CDR1 as GTSNPN and CDR2 as SVGIG (reference sequence). This CDR3 contains 13 residues.